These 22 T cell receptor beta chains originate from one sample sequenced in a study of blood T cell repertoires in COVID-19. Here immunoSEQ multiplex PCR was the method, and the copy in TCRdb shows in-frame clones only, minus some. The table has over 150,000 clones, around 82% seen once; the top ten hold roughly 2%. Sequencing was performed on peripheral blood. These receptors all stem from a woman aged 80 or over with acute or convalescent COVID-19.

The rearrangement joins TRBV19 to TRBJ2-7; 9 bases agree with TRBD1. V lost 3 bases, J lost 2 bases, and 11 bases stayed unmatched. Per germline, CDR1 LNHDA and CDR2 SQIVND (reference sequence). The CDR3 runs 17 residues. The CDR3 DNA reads TGTGCCAGTAGTATGTTCCTGACGGGGACAGGGACCTACGAGCAGTACTTC. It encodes CASSMFLTGTGTYEQYF.

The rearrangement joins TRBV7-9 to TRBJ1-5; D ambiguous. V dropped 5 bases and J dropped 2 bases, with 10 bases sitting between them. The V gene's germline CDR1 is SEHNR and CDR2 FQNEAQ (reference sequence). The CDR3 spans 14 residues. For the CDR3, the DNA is TGTGCCAGCAGCGTGGACGGGGGCAATCAGCCCCAGCATTTT. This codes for CASSVDGGNQPQHF.

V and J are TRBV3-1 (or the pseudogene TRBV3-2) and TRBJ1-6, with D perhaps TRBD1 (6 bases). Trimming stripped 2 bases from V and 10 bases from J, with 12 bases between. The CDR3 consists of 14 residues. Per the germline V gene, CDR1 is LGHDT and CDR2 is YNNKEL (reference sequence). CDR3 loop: CASSQSGVGSPLHF. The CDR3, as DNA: TGTGCCAGCAGCCAATCAGGGGTTGGGTCACCCCTCCACTTT.

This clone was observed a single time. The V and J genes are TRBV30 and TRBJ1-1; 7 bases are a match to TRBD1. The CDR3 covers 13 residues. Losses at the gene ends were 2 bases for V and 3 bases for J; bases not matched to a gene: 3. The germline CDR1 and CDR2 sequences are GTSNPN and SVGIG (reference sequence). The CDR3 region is CAWSPQGDTEAFF. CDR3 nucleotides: TGTGCCTGGAGTCCTCAGGGGGACACTGAAGCTTTCTTT.

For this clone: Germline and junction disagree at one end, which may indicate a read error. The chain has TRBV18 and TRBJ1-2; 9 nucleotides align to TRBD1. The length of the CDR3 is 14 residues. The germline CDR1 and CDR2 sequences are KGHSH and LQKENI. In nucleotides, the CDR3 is TGTGCCAGCTCCCCACAGGGGGCAGACTATGGCTACACCTTC. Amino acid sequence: CASSPQGADYGYTF.

The CDR3 reads CASSRQEINQPQHF. DNA for the CDR3: TGTGCCAGCAGTAGACAGGAGATTAATCAGCCCCAGCATTTT. The gene calls are TRBV28 and TRBJ1-5, with D perhaps TRBD1 (6 bases). Trimming stripped 5 bases from V and 4 bases from J, with 12 bases between. This CDR3 spans 14 amino acids. CDR1 is MDHEN, CDR2 SYDVKM, per germline.

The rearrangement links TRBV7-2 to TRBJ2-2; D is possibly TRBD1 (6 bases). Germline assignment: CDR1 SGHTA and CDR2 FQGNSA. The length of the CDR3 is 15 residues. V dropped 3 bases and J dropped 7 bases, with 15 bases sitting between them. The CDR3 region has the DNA TGTGCCAGCAGCTTGGACAGAATGGGCTTCGGGGAGCTGTTTTTT. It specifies CASSLDRMGFGELFF. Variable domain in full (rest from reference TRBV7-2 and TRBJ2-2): GAGVSQSPSNKVTEKGKDVELRCDPISGHTALYWYRQSLGQGLEFLIYFQGNSAPDKSGLPSDRFSAERTGGSVSTLTIQRTQQEDSAVYLCASSLDRMGFGELFFGEGSRLTVL.

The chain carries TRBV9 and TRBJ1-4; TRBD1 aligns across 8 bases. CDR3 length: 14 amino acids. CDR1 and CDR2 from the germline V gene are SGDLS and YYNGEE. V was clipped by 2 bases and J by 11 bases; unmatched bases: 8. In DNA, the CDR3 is TGTGCCAGCAGCGTCCGCGACAGGGGAGGCAAACTGTTTTTT. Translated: CASSVRDRGGKLFF.

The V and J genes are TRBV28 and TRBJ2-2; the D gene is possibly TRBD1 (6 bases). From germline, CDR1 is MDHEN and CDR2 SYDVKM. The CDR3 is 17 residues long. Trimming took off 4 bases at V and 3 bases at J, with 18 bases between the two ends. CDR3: CASSSATGTSDTGELFF. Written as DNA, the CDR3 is TGTGCCAGCAGTTCGGCAACCGGGACATCGGACACCGGGGAGCTGTTTTTT.

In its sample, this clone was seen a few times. The CDR3 DNA reads as TGTGCCAGCCTAGGACAGGGAATTGTAGCCACGGACACCATATATTTT. The encoded protein is CASLGQGIVATDTIYF. The rearrangement uses TRBV28 and TRBJ1-3, with 8 bases fitting TRBD1. The germline V gene encodes CDR1 MDHEN and CDR2 SYDVKM. J lost 8 bases, V lost 8 bases, and 17 bases had no gene match. This CDR3 comprises 16 residues.

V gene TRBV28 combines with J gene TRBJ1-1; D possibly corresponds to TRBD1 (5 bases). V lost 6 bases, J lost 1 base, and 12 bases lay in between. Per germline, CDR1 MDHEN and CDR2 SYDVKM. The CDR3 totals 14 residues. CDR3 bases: TGTGCCAGCAGGGGGGGTTGGACGAACACTGAAGCTTTCTTT. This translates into CASRGGWTNTEAFF.

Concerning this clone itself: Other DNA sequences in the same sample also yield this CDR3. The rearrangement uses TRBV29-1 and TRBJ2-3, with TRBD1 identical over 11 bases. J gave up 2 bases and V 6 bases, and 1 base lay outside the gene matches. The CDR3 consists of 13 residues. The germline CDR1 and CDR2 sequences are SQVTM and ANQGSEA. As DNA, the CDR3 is TGCAGCGTCGGACAGGGGGCCACAGATACGCAGTATTTT. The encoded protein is CSVGQGATDTQYF.

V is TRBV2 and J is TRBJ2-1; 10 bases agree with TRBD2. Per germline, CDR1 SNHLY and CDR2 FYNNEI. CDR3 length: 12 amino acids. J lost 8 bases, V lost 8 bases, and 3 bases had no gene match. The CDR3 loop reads CASLAGVHEQFF. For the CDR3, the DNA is TGTGCCAGCCTAGCGGGAGTTCATGAGCAGTTCTTC.

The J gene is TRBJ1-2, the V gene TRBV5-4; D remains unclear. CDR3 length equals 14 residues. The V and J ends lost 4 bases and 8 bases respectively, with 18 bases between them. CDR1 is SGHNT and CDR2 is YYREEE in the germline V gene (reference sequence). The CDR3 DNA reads TGTGCCAGCAGCGTAGAACGAACCGCGGGGGGCTACACCTTC. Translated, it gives CASSVERTAGGYTF.

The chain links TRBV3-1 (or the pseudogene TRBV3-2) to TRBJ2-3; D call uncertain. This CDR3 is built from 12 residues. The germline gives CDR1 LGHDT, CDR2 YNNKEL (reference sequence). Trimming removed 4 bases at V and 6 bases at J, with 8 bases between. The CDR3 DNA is TGTGCCAGCAGCCCACGGCGGGATACGCAGTATTTT. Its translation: CASSPRRDTQYF.

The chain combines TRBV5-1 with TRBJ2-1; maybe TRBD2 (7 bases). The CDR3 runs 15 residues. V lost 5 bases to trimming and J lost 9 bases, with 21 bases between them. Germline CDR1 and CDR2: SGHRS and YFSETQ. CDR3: CASRPQWGGHGEQFF. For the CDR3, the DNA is TGCGCCAGCAGACCCCAGTGGGGGGGACACGGTGAGCAGTTCTTC. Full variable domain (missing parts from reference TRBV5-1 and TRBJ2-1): KAGVTQTPRYLIKTRGQQVTLSCSPISGHRSVSWYQQTPGQGLQFLFEYFSETQRNKGNFPGRFSGRQFSNSRSEMNVSTLELGDSALYLCASRPQWGGHGEQFFGPGTRLTVL.

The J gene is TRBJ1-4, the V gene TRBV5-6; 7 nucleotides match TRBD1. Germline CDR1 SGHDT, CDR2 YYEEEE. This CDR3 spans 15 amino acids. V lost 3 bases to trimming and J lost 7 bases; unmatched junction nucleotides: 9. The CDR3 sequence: CASSSSDRVAEKLFF. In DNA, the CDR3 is TGTGCCAGCAGCTCATCAGACAGGGTTGCTGAAAAACTGTTTTTT. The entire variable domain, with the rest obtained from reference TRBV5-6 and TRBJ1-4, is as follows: DAGVTQSPTHLIKTRGQQVTLRCSPKSGHDTVSWYQQALGQGPQFIFQYYEEEERQRGNFPDRFSGHQFPNYSSELNVNALLLGDSALYLCASSSSDRVAEKLFFGSGTQLSVL.

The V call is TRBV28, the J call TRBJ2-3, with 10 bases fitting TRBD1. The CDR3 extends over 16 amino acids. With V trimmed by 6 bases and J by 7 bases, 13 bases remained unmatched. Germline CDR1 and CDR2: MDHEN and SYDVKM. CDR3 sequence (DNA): TGTGCCAGCAGCCTTGGAGGGACAGGGGCCCGAAATACGCAGTATTTT. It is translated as CASSLGGTGARNTQYF.

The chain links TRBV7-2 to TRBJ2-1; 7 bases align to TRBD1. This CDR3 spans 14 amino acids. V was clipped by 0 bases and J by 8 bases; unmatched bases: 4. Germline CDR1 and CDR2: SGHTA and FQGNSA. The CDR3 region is CASSLAGTGDEQFF. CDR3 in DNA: TGTGCCAGCAGCTTAGCTGGCACAGGGGATGAGCAGTTCTTC.

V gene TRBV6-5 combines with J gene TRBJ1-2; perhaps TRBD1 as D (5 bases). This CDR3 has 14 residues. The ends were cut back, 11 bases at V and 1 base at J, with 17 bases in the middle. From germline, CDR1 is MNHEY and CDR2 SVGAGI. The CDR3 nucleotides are TGTGCCGGCACCGCAGGGCTTCTTAACTATGGCTACACCTTC. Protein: CAGTAGLLNYGYTF.

For the CDR3, the DNA is TGTGCCAGCAGTGAAACGGGAGGGAGGGCCTATAATTCACCCCTCCACTTT. Its translation is CASSETGGRAYNSPLHF. The V call is TRBV25-1, the J call TRBJ1-6; D is uncertain. The CDR3 length is 17 residues. The V gene's germline CDR1 is MGHDK and CDR2 SYGVNS. V shed 2 bases and J shed 2 bases, with 13 bases lying between them.

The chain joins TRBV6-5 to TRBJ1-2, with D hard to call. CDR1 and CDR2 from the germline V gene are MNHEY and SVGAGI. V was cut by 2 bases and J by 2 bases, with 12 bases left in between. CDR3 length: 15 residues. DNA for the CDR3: TGTGCCAGCAGTTACACCCCGCCCGGGAACTATGGCTACACCTTC. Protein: CASSYTPPGNYGYTF.